What follows are 9 T cell receptor beta chains derived from one specimen sequenced in a study of tumor and adjacent non-tumor tissue in lung cancer. RNA was extracted from bulk tissue without any cell sorting. Distant lung tissue was collected more than 3 cm away from the tumor edge. The library came from three nested PCR rounds adapted from ARM-PCR protocols. TCRdb redid the calling of the multiplex PCR reads with MiXCR, one entry per CDR3 protein. Seen here are 80,000 or so distinct CDR3 sequences, 70% to 90% observed once, and the top ten hold about half. Material for sequencing was distant non-tumor lung tissue. The receptor set was obtained from a man aged 55-75 years with non-small cell lung cancer.

The V and J genes are TRBV6-6 and TRBJ2-7, with a weak D call TRBD1 (6 bases). Deletions cut 11 bases from V and 2 bases from J, with 19 bases between. Germline loops: CDR1 MNHNY, CDR2 SVGAGI (reference sequence). The CDR3 contains 14 residues. The CDR3 DNA follows: TGTGCCGGCGGCCTCCGGGACACGACCTACGAGCAGTACTTC. Translating it yields CAGGLRDTTYEQYF.

The chain employs TRBV28 and TRBJ2-3; either TRBD1 or TRBD2 may supply D (6 bases each). This CDR3 contains 15 residues. Germline CDR1 and CDR2: MDHEN and SYDVKM. The V and J ends lost 3 bases and 11 bases respectively, with 21 bases between them. The CDR3 coding sequence is TGTGCCAGCAGTTTTCCCGTTGTGGAGGGGGTTATGCAGTATTTT. Protein product: CASSFPVVEGVMQYF.

Notes on this clonotype: The CDR3 does not end in the conserved phenylalanine or tryptophan, so this is likely a read error. The J gene is TRBJ2-2, the V gene TRBV11-1; 7 nucleotides align to TRBD2. Trimming removed 1 base from V and 14 bases from J; junction bases left unmatched: 13. The CDR3 extends over 15 amino acids. Germline-derived CDR1 and CDR2 are SGHAT and FQDESV (reference sequence). In DNA form, the CDR3 reads TGTGCCAGCAGCTTAGGCGGGAGAAGCACCTGGAAACTGTTTTCT. It is translated as CASSLGGRSTWKLFS.

The rearrangement links TRBV12-3 or TRBV12-4 to TRBJ1-5; tentatively, D is TRBD1 (5 bases). Trimming cost V 11 bases and J 5 bases, with 16 bases left between them. This CDR3 spans 13 amino acids. CDR3 coding DNA: TGTGCCTTCAGTTTACTCAGGGATCAGCCCCAGCATTTT. As protein: CAFSLLRDQPQHF.

Remarks on this clonotype: Being one base from a much bigger clone, this may be a read error. The rearrangement joins TRBV5-1 to TRBJ2-3; 8 nucleotides agree with TRBD2. Germline V CDR1 and CDR2: SGHRS, YFSETQ. The CDR3 totals 15 residues. The CDR3 sequence: CASTFTSGSIDTQYF. The CDR3 region has the DNA TGCGCCAGCACCTTCACTAGCGGTAGCATAGATACGCAGTATTTT.

This clonotype was counted many times. This rearrangement joins TRBV20-1 to TRBJ1-2, with D possibly TRBD1 on 5 matching bases. Germline lookup yields CDR1 DFQATT and CDR2 SNEGSKA (reference sequence). CDR3 length: 11 residues. Trimming shortened V by 1 base and J by 6 bases, and 6 bases separated the two germline ends. CDR3 sequence (DNA): TGCAGTGCTAGAGTAGGGGATGGCTACACCTTC. Residues: CSARVGDGYTF.

As concerns this clonotype: A much bigger clone sits one base away, suggesting this may be a read error. The rearrangement joins TRBV12-3 or TRBV12-4 to TRBJ2-1; 7 positions agree with TRBD1. This CDR3 has 15 residues. The CDR3 here is CASSPGTESYNEEFF. The CDR3 DNA reads as TGTGCCAGCAGCCCTGGGACAGAATCCTACAATGAGGAGTTCTTC.

The sample holds a few counts of this clonotype. A much larger clone differs by one base, so this may be a read error. This rearrangement joins TRBV11-2 to TRBJ2-3; tentative D call: TRBD2 (10 bases). The CDR3 spans 19 residues. V was clipped by 5 bases and J by 5 bases, with 29 bases between them. Germline V gives CDR1 SGHAT, CDR2 FQNNGV. The CDR3 sequence is CASSPRQGVASGRIDTQYF. CDR3 DNA sequence: TGTGCCAGCAGCCCGAGACAGGGGGTGGCTAGCGGGAGAATAGATACGCAGTATTTT. The full variable domain, completed using reference TRBV11-2 and TRBJ2-3, is EAGVAQSPRYKIIEKRQSVAFWCNPISGHATLYWYQQILGQGPKLLIQFQNNGVVDDSQLPKDRFSAERLKGVDSTLKIQPAKLEDSAVYLCASSPRQGVASGRIDTQYFGPGTRLTVL.

Notes on this clonotype: One junction end disagrees with the germline gene, perhaps due to a read error. This sequence joins TRBV4-3 and TRBJ2-3, with D perhaps matching TRBD2 (6 bases). The length of the CDR3 is 16 residues. Looked up from germline, CDR1 is LGHNA and CDR2 is YSLEER. The CDR3 reads CASSLDRAGTTDTQYF. As DNA, the CDR3 is TGCGCCAGCAGTCTAGATAGAGCGGGCACCACAGATACGCAGTATTTC.